Sequencing of this TCR beta chain was carried out in a study of T cell responses to AZD1222 COVID-19 vaccine. Overall study context: Researchers grouped second doses given at about 4 or about 12 weeks into one pool. Study-wide results and caveats: Spike-specific TCR depth and breadth grew after two AZD1222 doses. Unmutated variant regions reportedly attract nearly half of all spike-specific TCRs.

Produced via immunoSEQ multiplex PCR; TCRdb's table is partial and in-frame only. The sample has around 130,000 clones, about 90% seen once. There are 15 residues in the CDR3. V shed 3 bases and J shed 0 bases, with 12 bases lying between them. Germline lookup yields CDR1 LGHDT and CDR2 YNNKEL (reference sequence). As concerns this clone: Its matching antigen is unknown.

This specimen was peripheral blood, taken on day 0 of AZD1222 vaccination. The origin of this receptor is an adult in good health. This chain connects TRBV3-1 (or the pseudogene TRBV3-2) to TRBJ2-7; D not certain. The CDR3 DNA sequence: TGTGCCAGCAGCCACGGTATGGGCAGCTCCTACGAGCAGTACTTC. Protein: CASSHGMGSSYEQYF.